This TCR beta chain was captured by sequencing in a study of blood T cells in healthy people across ages. The use of a sample-barcoded 5' primer and a J-beta primer mix characterized a second PCR of roughly 6 to 11 cycles. TCRdb reprocessed the 5' RACE reads with MiXCR, giving one entry per CDR3 protein. Seen here are about 1,400,000 distinct CDR3 sequences, around 55% observed once, and the top ten hold under 8.5%. On this clonotype: Germline and junction disagree at one end, which may indicate a read error.

CDR3 length: 13 residues. From germline, CDR1 is SGHRS and CDR2 YFSETQ. The rearrangement uses TRBV5-1 and TRBJ2-1; D is undetermined. This TCR was recovered from a man younger than 35 in good health. The specimen sequenced was blood. The CDR3 region has the DNA TGCGCCAGCAACTTGGGCTCCTACAATGAGCAGTTCTTC. Its protein product is CASNLGSYNEQFF. Full variable domain (outside the CDR3, taken from reference TRBV5-1 and TRBJ2-1): KAGVTQTPRYLIKTRGQQVTLSCSPISGHRSVSWYQQTPGQGLQFLFEYFSETQRNKGNFPGRFSGRQFSNSRSEMNVSTLELGDSALYLCASNLGSYNEQFFGPGTRLTVL.